This T cell receptor (beta chain) originates from a study of T cell changes during pregnancy in multiple sclerosis. This clone was seen only once. Produced via immunoSEQ multiplex PCR; TCRdb's table is partial and in-frame only. This table has about 40,000 clones, roughly 94% appearing once. With 2 bases removed from V and 4 bases from J, the gap between germline ends came to 12 bases. The CDR3 covers 14 residues. The V gene's germline CDR1 is MNHEY and CDR2 SVGAGI. This TCR derives from a female donor with multiple sclerosis, enrolled in a pregnancy study. This specimen was peripheral blood, taken in the third trimester of pregnancy. The chain uses TRBV6-5 and TRBJ2-7, with a tentative D call TRBD2 (6 bases). CDR3 bases: TGTGCCAGCAGTTACCGGGGGATTGGGTACGAGCAGTACTTC. Translating gives CASSYRGIGYEQYF.